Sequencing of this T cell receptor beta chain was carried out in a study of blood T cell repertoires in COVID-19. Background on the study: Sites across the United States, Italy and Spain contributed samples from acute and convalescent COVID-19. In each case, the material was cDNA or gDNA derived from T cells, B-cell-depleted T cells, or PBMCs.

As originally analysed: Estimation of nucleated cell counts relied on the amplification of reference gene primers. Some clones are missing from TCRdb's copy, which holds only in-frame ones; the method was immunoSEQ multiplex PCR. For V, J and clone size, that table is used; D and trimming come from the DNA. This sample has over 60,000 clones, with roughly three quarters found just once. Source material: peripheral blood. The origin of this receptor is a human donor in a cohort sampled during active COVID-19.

The CDR3 here is CASSLRETQYF. CDR3 in DNA: TGTGCCAGCAGTCTCCGGGAGACCCAGTACTTC. This chain links TRBV12-3 or TRBV12-4 with TRBJ2-5; D remains unclear. V was pared by 5 bases and J by 5 bases, with 6 bases between. CDR3 length equals 11 residues.